Shown below are 18 T cell receptor beta chains from a single sample sequenced in a study of T cell responses to AZD1222 COVID-19 vaccine. Libraries were prepared by immunoSEQ multiplex PCR; TCRdb keeps only in-frame clonotypes and omits some of them. The sample carries about 140,000 clones, roughly 90% recorded once. Sequenced material: peripheral blood, taken 28 days after the second AZD1222 dose. The receptors were sampled from an adult who received the AZD1222 COVID-19 vaccine.

The chain recombines TRBV9 with TRBJ1-1, with D unclear. This CDR3 spans 14 amino acids. V was trimmed by 0 bases and J by 10 bases, leaving 16 bases between them. Germline CDR1 SGDLS, CDR2 YYNGEE. The DNA of the CDR3 is TGTGCCAGCAGCGTAGACCCCTTGACCGGAGCAGCTTTCTTT. Its translation is CASSVDPLTGAAFF.

The chain recombines TRBV4-1 with TRBJ2-7, with D possibly matching TRBD1 (6 bases). Germline assignment: CDR1 MGHRA and CDR2 YSYEKL. The CDR3 runs 15 residues. V gave up 3 bases and J gave up 4 bases, with 16 bases separating them. The CDR3 reads CASSHPGRGEYEQYF. The CDR3 DNA follows: TGCGCCAGCAGCCACCCCGGCAGGGGCGAGTACGAGCAGTACTTC.

The chain combines TRBV18 with TRBJ1-1, with D unresolved. V was cut by 3 bases and J by 4 bases, with 15 bases left in between. Germline CDR1 KGHSH, CDR2 LQKENI. CDR3 length equals 15 residues. CDR3 region: CASSPSALTPTEAFF. DNA for the CDR3: TGTGCCAGCTCACCTTCCGCACTAACCCCCACTGAAGCTTTCTTT.

V usage is TRBV27 and J usage is TRBJ2-4; tentative D call: TRBD1 (5 bases). Trimming pared 6 bases from V and 2 bases from J, leaving 11 bases between. The germline V gene encodes CDR1 MNHEY and CDR2 SMNVEV (reference sequence). The CDR3 length is 14 residues. DNA of the CDR3: TGTGCCAGCAGCTCAGGGAAAACCAAAAACATTCAGTACTTC. Protein: CASSSGKTKNIQYF.

V and J are TRBV10-3 and TRBJ2-1; D not certain. Trimming stripped 2 bases from V and 0 bases from J, with 8 bases between. The germline V gene has CDR1 ENHRY and CDR2 SYGVKD. The CDR3 is 15 residues long. Written as DNA, the CDR3 is TGTGCCATCAGTGAGAGCCGTAGCTCCTACAATGAGCAGTTCTTC. Protein product: CAISESRSSYNEQFF.

This chain connects TRBV5-8 to TRBJ2-1; 8 bases align to TRBD2. This CDR3 comprises 14 residues. From germline, CDR1 is SGHTS and CDR2 YDEGEE. J was trimmed by 3 bases and V by 3 bases; bases with no gene match: 2. DNA for the CDR3: TGTGCCAGCAGCTCTACTAGCGGCTACAATGAGCAGTTCTTC. As protein: CASSSTSGYNEQFF.

This chain connects TRBV7-2 to TRBJ1-1; D remains ambiguous. The length of the CDR3 is 14 residues. The germline V gene encodes CDR1 SGHTA and CDR2 FQGNSA. The V and J ends lost 4 bases and 4 bases respectively, with 13 bases between them. In DNA, the CDR3 is TGTGCCAGCAGCTCCCGGAGGGCGAGCACTGAAGCTTTCTTT. This gives the protein CASSSRRASTEAFF.

This sequence joins TRBV5-1 and TRBJ1-5; D may be TRBD1 (5 bases). The CDR3 is 15 amino acids. Germline values: CDR1 SGHRS, CDR2 YFSETQ. V lost 4 bases and J 3 bases, leaving 14 bases between the germline ends. The CDR3 DNA is TGCGCCAGCAGCCCCGGGGGGGGAATCAATCAGCCCCAGCATTTT. As protein: CASSPGGGINQPQHF.

On this clone itself: The germline gene is not matched at one end of the junction; a read error may be the cause. The chain couples TRBV6-5 to TRBJ2-5, with 7 bases fitting TRBD1. Germline V gene data show CDR1 as MNHEY and CDR2 as SVGAGI. The CDR3 spans 13 residues. The chain's CDR3 is CASSPTGQGTQYF. The CDR3 bases are TGTGCCAGCAGCCCGACAGGGCAAGGGACCCAGTACTTC.

This clone showed up just once. The chain links TRBV28 to TRBJ1-2; 9 bases agree with TRBD1. The CDR3 extends over 16 amino acids. Germline values: CDR1 MDHEN, CDR2 SYDVKM. The junction had 8 bases not matched to a gene; V was cut back by 2 bases and J by 4 bases. CDR3 in DNA: TGTGCCAGCAGTTTACCATTAGGACAGGGGAGCTATGGCTACACCTTC. It codes for CASSLPLGQGSYGYTF.

The gene calls are TRBV5-4 and TRBJ1-1; D is ambiguous. V was pared by 4 bases and J by 6 bases, with 16 bases between. This CDR3 contains 14 residues. CDR1 and CDR2 from the germline V gene are SGHNT and YYREEE (reference sequence). CDR3 sequence: CASSPAPGSPEAFF. The DNA for the CDR3 is TGTGCCAGCAGCCCGGCCCCCGGCAGCCCTGAAGCTTTCTTT.

The chain joins TRBV30 to TRBJ1-2; D possibly corresponds to TRBD1 (5 bases). Germline lookup yields CDR1 GTSNPN and CDR2 SVGIG (reference sequence). This CDR3 is 15 amino acids long. The V gene lost 7 bases and the J gene lost 1 base, with 19 bases spanning the gap. CDR3 region: CASFRGRLLNYGYTF. The CDR3 coding sequence is TGTGCCTCCTTTAGGGGCAGGCTCCTTAACTATGGCTACACCTTC.

The DNA of the CDR3 is TGTGCCAGCAGCTTCGAGTACTATGGCTACACCTTC. As protein: CASSFEYYGYTF. This chain links TRBV5-4 with TRBJ1-2; unclear D gene. The CDR3 consists of 12 residues. CDR1 and CDR2 from the germline V gene are SGHNT and YYREEE (reference sequence). V lost 2 bases to trimming and J lost 3 bases, with 5 bases between them.

V gene TRBV28 combines with J gene TRBJ1-2; D unresolved. CDR1 is MDHEN and CDR2 is SYDVKM in the germline V gene. There are 17 residues in the CDR3. V dropped 5 bases and J dropped 6 bases, with 25 bases sitting between them. DNA of the CDR3: TGTGCCAGCAGTAACAATTTAGGAGGAAGCGCTGGAAATGGCTACACCTTC. It specifies CASSNNLGGSAGNGYTF.

This clone came up once. The rearrangement links TRBV9 to TRBJ1-4; TRBD1 agrees at 7 bases. The CDR3 sequence is 17 residues long. The V gene's germline CDR1 is SGDLS and CDR2 YYNGEE. V shed 4 bases and J 1 base; nucleotides not matched to a gene: 10. The CDR3 DNA reads as TGTGCCAGCAGCCCCTCACCGGGACAGCAAACTAATGAAAAACTGTTTTTT. It codes for CASSPSPGQQTNEKLFF.

This clone was observed a few times. The chain carries TRBV18 and TRBJ2-1; TRBD2 is a possible D gene (6 bases). V lost 6 bases and J 0 bases, leaving 9 bases between the germline ends. CDR1 is KGHSH, CDR2 LQKENI, per germline. The CDR3 has 14 residues. The CDR3 coding sequence is TGTGCCAGCTCGCCGACTAGCTCCTACAATGAGCAGTTCTTC. Protein product: CASSPTSSYNEQFF.

The CDR3, as DNA: TGCAGCGTGCCAACGGGGGGGGGTACAGATACGCAGTATTTT. It yields the protein CSVPTGGGTDTQYF. This chain uses TRBV29-1 with TRBJ2-3, with 8 nucleotides matching TRBD2. The CDR3 has 14 residues. The junction had 8 bases not matched to a gene; V was cut back by 6 bases and J by 3 bases. The germline gives CDR1 SQVTM, CDR2 ANQGSEA.

This clone was found once. This rearrangement joins TRBV5-1 to TRBJ2-7; TRBD2 aligns across 7 bases. This CDR3 contains 14 residues. The V gene's germline CDR1 is SGHRS and CDR2 YFSETQ. V dropped 2 bases and J dropped 4; count of bases not matched to a gene: 6. CDR3 sequence reads: CASSLGRERYEQYF. In DNA, the CDR3 is TGCGCCAGCAGCTTAGGGCGGGAGAGGTACGAGCAGTACTTC.